This T cell receptor beta chain was recorded in a study of T-cell reconstitution after alpha-beta-depleted transplantation in children. V was clipped by 0 bases and J by 3 bases; unmatched bases: 5. Germline assignment: CDR1 GTSNPN and CDR2 SVGIG (reference sequence). This CDR3 region has 15 residues. Findings and limits, study-wide: Several hundred expanded graft clones reportedly gave rise to the alpha-beta T cells present about two months after transplant. After one year, T-cell counts and TCRbeta diversity mostly came from new T cells. The high TCRbeta diversity at day 60 in some patients came from surviving recipient T cells and thymic progenitors.

For TCRbeta, the library was prepared with unique molecular identifiers. TCRdb re-called the PCR reads through MiXCR, storing one row per CDR3 protein. The sample has about 110,000 distinct CDR3 sequences, roughly 23% seen once. Note on this clonotype: Its antigen remains unidentified.

The sample in question was PBMCs, mostly from graft donor cells, obtained 180 days after TCRalphabeta/CD19-depleted stem cell transplant. The sequence derives from a male patient aged 2-10 years who had a stem cell transplant for chronic granulomatous disease, so the T cells may come from the graft donor. The J gene is TRBJ2-4, the V gene TRBV30, with 7 positions matching TRBD2. The CDR3 DNA follows: TGTGCCTGGAGTGTTCCGGGGGGTGTCAAAAACATTCAGTACTTC. Translating gives CAWSVPGGVKNIQYF. The full variable domain, rest sourced from reference TRBV30 and TRBJ2-4, is SQTIHQWPATLVQPVGSPLSLECTVEGTSNPNLYWYRQAAGRGLQLLFYSVGIGQISSEVPQNLSASRPQDRQFILSSKKLLLSDSGFYLCAWSVPGGVKNIQYFGAGTRLSVL.